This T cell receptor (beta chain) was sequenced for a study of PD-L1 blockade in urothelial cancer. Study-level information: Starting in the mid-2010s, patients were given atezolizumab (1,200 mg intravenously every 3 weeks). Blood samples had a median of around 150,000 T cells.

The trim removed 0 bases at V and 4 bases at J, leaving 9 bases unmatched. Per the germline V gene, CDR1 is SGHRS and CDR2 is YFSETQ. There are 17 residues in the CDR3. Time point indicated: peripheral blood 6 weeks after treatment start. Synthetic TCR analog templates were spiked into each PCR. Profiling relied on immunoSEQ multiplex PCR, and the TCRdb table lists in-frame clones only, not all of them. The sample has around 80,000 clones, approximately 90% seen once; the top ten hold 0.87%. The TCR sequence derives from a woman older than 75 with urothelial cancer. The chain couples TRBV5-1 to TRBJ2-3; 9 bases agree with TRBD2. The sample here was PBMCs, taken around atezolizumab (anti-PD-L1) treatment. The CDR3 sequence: CASSLVGSGSGADTQYF. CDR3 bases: TGCGCCAGCAGCTTGGTCGGTAGCGGGAGTGGTGCAGATACGCAGTATTTT.